Listed below are T cell receptor beta chains from one sample, sequenced in a study of cytomegalovirus exposure and HLA in healthy donors. TCRdb's table, derived via immunoSEQ multiplex PCR, lists solely in-frame clones and lacks some. The sample has some 130,000 clones; roughly 85% are singletons. Sequencing was performed on PBMCs. The source is a man aged 40-49 years in good health and CMV-seropositive. CDR3s include the opening cysteine and the closing phenylalanine or tryptophan. Fields, in order: V gene, D gene, clone size, J gene, CDR3 protein, CDR3 DNA. A D gene is named only where the DNA matches it firmly. Not every row has a clone size; where given, it reads once, few, many or a size class.

>TRBV19|NA|NA|TRBJ1-6
CASSIKRELYNSPLHF
TGTGCCAGTAGTATTAAACGGGAACTCTATAATTCACCCCTCCACTTT
>TRBV27|NA|NA|TRBJ1-1
CASSLRGARTEAFF
TGTGCCAGCAGCCTGCGGGGGGCGCGAACTGAAGCTTTCTTT
>TRBV18|TRBD1|NA|TRBJ1-5
CASSPTGGRQPQHF
TGTGCCAGCTCACCAACAGGGGGCAGGCAGCCCCAGCATTTT
>TRBV2|NA|once|TRBJ1-5
CASRISQISNQPQHF
TGTGCCAGCAGGATCTCACAGATTAGCAATCAGCCCCAGCATTTT
>TRBV5-6|TRBD1|NA|TRBJ1-6
CASSRDRVNSPLHF
TGTGCCAGCAGTCGGGACAGGGTTAATTCACCCCTCCACTTT
>TRBV11-2|TRBD1|NA|TRBJ2-5
CASSSLGGTGVWEQYF
TGTGCCAGCAGCTCCCTTGGGGGGACAGGGGTGTGGGAGCAGTACTTC
>TRBV19|TRBD1|NA|TRBJ1-3
CASSSYRTGEPGNTIYF
TGTGCCAGTAGTTCCTACCGGACAGGGGAGCCTGGAAACACCATATATTTT
>TRBV25-1|NA|NA|TRBJ2-7
CASSEQTQGTQYF
TGTGCCAGCAGTGAACAAACCCAGGGAACGCAGTACTTC
>TRBV29-1|NA|few|TRBJ2-7
CSVGQTTYEQYF
TGCAGCGTTGGGCAGACAACCTACGAGCAGTACTTC
>TRBV7-3|TRBD1|NA|TRBJ1-1
CASSSGQRVNTEAFF
TGTGCCAGCAGCTCGGGACAGCGGGTTAACACTGAAGCTTTCTTT
>TRBV5-4|NA|NA|TRBJ1-6
CASMPGGLINSPLHF
TGTGCCAGCATGCCGGGAGGACTAATCAATTCACCCCTCCACTTT